Following are 27 T cell receptor beta chains from one sample sequenced in a study of T-cell reconstitution after alpha-beta-depleted transplantation in children. Construction of the TCRbeta library involved unique molecular identifiers. Via MiXCR, TCRdb re-called the PCR reads, giving one row per CDR3 protein. The sample records 150,000 to 250,000 distinct CDR3 sequences, about 6% being singletons. The sequenced sample was PBMCs, obtained before TCRalphabeta/CD19-depleted stem cell transplant. The receptors originated from a girl under three years old with combined immunodeficiency, due to receive a stem cell transplant.

At least ten counts were recorded for this clonotype. The chain couples TRBV9 to TRBJ1-4; D is perhaps TRBD1 (5 bases). From germline, CDR1 is SGDLS and CDR2 YYNGEE. This CDR3 has 13 amino acids. Trimming removed 4 bases from V and 3 bases from J, with 7 bases in between. The chain's CDR3 is CASSRGPNEKLFF. DNA for the CDR3: TGTGCCAGCAGCCGGGGACCTAATGAAAAACTGTTTTTT. Based on the CDR3 plus reference TRBV9 and TRBJ1-4, the full variable domain is DSGVTQTPKHLITATGQRVTLRCSPRSGDLSVYWYQQSLDQGLQFLIQYYNGEERAKGNILERFSAQQFPDLHSELNLSSLELGDSALYFCASSRGPNEKLFFGSGTQLSVL.

The table lists this clonotype with many counts. The CDR3 loop reads CASSLGTYEQYF. The CDR3 coding sequence is TGTGCCAGCAGCTTAGGGACCTACGAGCAGTACTTC. The rearrangement joins TRBV7-2 to TRBJ2-7; D is unclear. CDR3 length: 12 residues. Germline CDR1 SGHTA, CDR2 FQGNSA. The germline V and J ends were trimmed by 1 base and 2 bases, with 3 bases remaining between them.

The chain links TRBV6-2 or TRBV6-3 to TRBJ2-1, with TRBD2 matching over 10 bases. J lost 2 bases, V lost 0 bases, and 7 bases had no gene match. The length of the CDR3 is 18 residues. Germline V gives CDR1 MNHEY, CDR2 SVGEGT. CDR3 nucleotide sequence: TGTGCCAGCAGTTACTCACTATTAGCGGGGGGCCCCTACAATGAGCAGTTCTTC. Protein: CASSYSLLAGGPYNEQFF.

This clonotype showed up many times. The chain is built from TRBV10-3 and TRBJ2-7; 8 bases map to TRBD2. This CDR3 is built from 16 residues. After removal of 6 bases from V and 0 bases from J, the junction contained 10 bases not matched to a gene. The germline V gene encodes CDR1 ENHRY and CDR2 SYGVKD. CDR3: CAIRSGGGTSSYEQYF. CDR3 in DNA: TGTGCCATCAGGTCTGGCGGGGGGACCTCCTCCTACGAGCAGTACTTC.

This clonotype was counted ten times or more. The rearrangement links TRBV6-5 to TRBJ2-7; 7 bases are a match to TRBD2. This CDR3 spans 14 amino acids. The germline V gene encodes CDR1 MNHEY and CDR2 SVGAGI. V trimming: 2 bases; J trimming: 1 base; junction bases outside the gene matches: 2. CDR3: CASSYRRESYEQYF. The CDR3 nucleotides are TGTGCCAGCAGTTACAGGCGGGAGTCCTACGAGCAGTACTTC.

The table lists this clonotype with many counts. This sequence joins TRBV10-3 and TRBJ2-7; weak D call: TRBD2 (5 bases). The CDR3 sequence is 13 residues long. Trimming stripped 3 bases from V and 4 bases from J, with 10 bases between. The germline gives CDR1 ENHRY, CDR2 SYGVKD. The CDR3 region has the DNA TGTGCCATCAGTGAAGGTCGGACTTACGAGCAGTACTTC. The encoded protein is CAISEGRTYEQYF.

This clonotype was seen ten or more times. The chain carries TRBV5-1 and TRBJ2-1; 8 bases fit TRBD1. J gave up 8 bases and V 0 bases, and 10 bases lay outside the gene matches. CDR3 length: 16 amino acids. CDR1 is SGHRS and CDR2 is YFSETQ in the germline V gene. CDR3 DNA: TGCGCCAGCAGCTTGGCGGACAGGGCTTCAACGGATGAGCAGTTCTTC. Translating it yields CASSLADRASTDEQFF. Full variable domain (remainder filled in from reference TRBV5-1 and TRBJ2-1): KAGVTQTPRYLIKTRGQQVTLSCSPISGHRSVSWYQQTPGQGLQFLFEYFSETQRNKGNFPGRFSGRQFSNSRSEMNVSTLELGDSALYLCASSLADRASTDEQFFGPGTRLTVL.

This clonotype was detected many times. The chain carries TRBV19 and TRBJ2-1; D uncertain. V was pared by 7 bases and J by 1 base, with 14 bases between. The CDR3 runs to 15 residues. Germline-derived CDR1 and CDR2 are LNHDA and SQIVND (reference sequence). The CDR3 sequence: CASTRIAVSYNEQFF. DNA for the CDR3: TGTGCCAGTACTCGAATAGCTGTTTCCTACAATGAGCAGTTCTTC. Based on the CDR3 plus reference TRBV19 and TRBJ2-1, the full variable domain is DGGITQSPKYLFRKEGQNVTLSCEQNLNHDAMYWYRQDPGQGLRLIYYSQIVNDFQKGDIAEGYSVSREKKESFPLTVTSAQKNPTAFYLCASTRIAVSYNEQFFGPGTRLTVL.

This clonotype has a count of ten or more. The chain is built from TRBV2 and TRBJ2-7; D not resolved. Looked up from germline, CDR1 is SNHLY and CDR2 is FYNNEI. The germline V and J ends were trimmed by 6 bases and 0 bases, with 12 bases remaining between them. The CDR3 loop spans 14 amino acids. Written as DNA, the CDR3 is TGTGCCAGCAGGGACCGACGTCCCTCCTACGAGCAGTACTTC. Its protein product is CASRDRRPSYEQYF.

At least ten counts were recorded for this clonotype. The CDR3 DNA follows: TGTGCCAGCAGCCCTACAGGGGCTGGGGCCAACGTCCTGACTTTC. Its protein product is CASSPTGAGANVLTF. J is TRBJ2-6 and V is TRBV7-2; 7 bases line up with TRBD1. J was trimmed by 2 bases and V by 5 bases; bases with no gene match: 3. Looked up from germline, CDR1 is SGHTA and CDR2 is FQGNSA. The CDR3 runs to 15 residues.

This clonotype appeared many times. CDR3 coding DNA: TGCAGCGTTGAGGTCAGGGGCGCCTACGAGCAGTACTTC. Residues: CSVEVRGAYEQYF. The rearrangement links TRBV29-1 to TRBJ2-7; D perhaps matches TRBD1 (6 bases). Trimming removed 3 bases at V and 2 bases at J, with 11 bases between. The CDR3 sequence is 13 residues long. The germline CDR1 and CDR2 sequences are SQVTM and ANQGSEA.

This clonotype was observed many times. The chain has TRBV20-1 and TRBJ2-7; D is perhaps TRBD1 (5 bases). Trimming took 6 bases from V and 0 from J, leaving 24 bases between them. This CDR3 comprises 17 residues. CDR1 is DFQATT, CDR2 SNEGSKA, per germline (reference sequence). CDR3 bases: TGCAGTGCCAGACCAGCAGGGCTACTCACCCTCTCCTACGAGCAGTACTTC. Translated: CSARPAGLLTLSYEQYF.

The chain couples TRBV19 to TRBJ1-1, with D hard to call. This CDR3 has 14 amino acids. The V end was cut by 5 bases, the J end by 0 bases, with 10 bases between. Per the germline V gene, CDR1 is LNHDA and CDR2 is SQIVND (reference sequence). The CDR3 reads CASSSAWLNTEAFF. CDR3 bases: TGTGCCAGTAGTTCAGCTTGGTTGAACACTGAAGCTTTCTTT.

The table lists this clonotype with many counts. The V gene is TRBV10-3, the J gene TRBJ1-5; D is possibly TRBD1 (5 bases). Germline V lookup: CDR1 ENHRY, CDR2 SYGVKD. Trimming left V 7 bases short and J 4 bases short, with 14 bases between. The CDR3 runs to 14 residues. CDR3 DNA: TGTGCCATCAAGTCCCAGGGATTAAATCAGCCCCAGCATTTT. This encodes CAIKSQGLNQPQHF.

The gene calls are TRBV20-1 and TRBJ2-7; no firm D call. The CDR3 spans 13 residues. Germline V lookup: CDR1 DFQATT, CDR2 SNEGSKA (reference sequence). Trimming pared 3 bases from V and 3 bases from J, leaving 12 bases between. The CDR3 is CSASPSSIYEQYF. In nucleotides, the CDR3 is TGCAGTGCTAGCCCCAGCAGCATCTACGAGCAGTACTTC.

Many counts were recorded for this clonotype. The rearrangement joins TRBV29-1 to TRBJ1-2, with 7 positions matching TRBD1. V lost 2 bases, J lost 7 bases, and 10 bases stayed unmatched. The length of the CDR3 is 14 residues. Germline V CDR1 and CDR2: SQVTM, ANQGSEA. In DNA, the CDR3 is TGCAGCGTTGAAACAGGGGCGGCAGTCAGTGGCTACACCTTC. Its protein is CSVETGAAVSGYTF.

In this sample, this clonotype turned up many times. The V gene is TRBV10-3, the J gene TRBJ2-7, with 12 bases aligning to TRBD2. With 4 bases clipped from V and 2 bases from J, the junction kept 3 bases outside the gene matches. Germline lookup yields CDR1 ENHRY and CDR2 SYGVKD. The CDR3 spans 15 residues. The CDR3 DNA sequence: TGTGCCATCAGTGTAGGACTAGCGGGACCCTACGAGCAGTACTTC. Its protein product is CAISVGLAGPYEQYF.

Worth noting for this clonotype: With a much larger clone just one base away, this may be a read error. The chain is built from TRBV12-3 or TRBV12-4 and TRBJ2-1; unclear D gene. CDR3 size: 14 residues. CDR3 nucleotides: TGTGCCTGCAGTGCCCGCTTTATCGACAATGAGCAGTTCTTC. It yields the protein CACSARFIDNEQFF.

This clonotype was detected many times. This chain connects TRBV25-1 to TRBJ1-2, with D hard to call. The CDR3 sequence is 17 residues long. V was cut by 3 bases and J by 2 bases, with 19 bases left in between. The germline gives CDR1 MGHDK, CDR2 SYGVNS. The CDR3, as DNA: TGTGCCAGCAGTGATACCCACCTTTTAGCGGAGAACTATGGCTACACCTTC. Residues: CASSDTHLLAENYGYTF.

At least ten counts were recorded for this clonotype. The V and J genes are TRBV28 and TRBJ2-1; maybe TRBD1 (7 bases). CDR1 and CDR2 (germline): MDHEN, SYDVKM. Trimming cost V 4 bases and J 1 base, with 23 bases left between them. CDR3 size: 19 residues. This chain's CDR3 is CASSWPAVAGQTSYNEQFF. The CDR3 nucleotides are TGTGCCAGCAGTTGGCCTGCCGTCGCGGGACAGACTTCCTACAATGAGCAGTTCTTC.

In its sample, this clonotype was seen many times. The rearrangement uses TRBV7-6 and TRBJ2-7; 11 bases agree with TRBD1. After removal of 4 bases from V and 6 bases from J, the junction contained 5 bases not matched to a gene. CDR1 is SGHVS, CDR2 FNYEAQ, per germline. The length of the CDR3 is 14 residues. The CDR3 protein is CASSYGQGASEQYF. For the CDR3, the DNA is TGTGCCAGCAGCTACGGACAGGGGGCAAGCGAGCAGTACTTC.

This clonotype was picked up a small number of times. V usage is TRBV18 and J usage is TRBJ2-7; D is possibly TRBD1 (5 bases). This CDR3 region has 15 residues. Per germline, CDR1 KGHSH and CDR2 LQKENI. The V gene lost 3 bases and the J gene lost 2 bases, with 14 bases spanning the gap. The CDR3: CASSPPRESPYEQYF. CDR3 in DNA: TGTGCCAGCTCACCCCCCAGGGAATCCCCCTACGAGCAGTACTTC. Using reference TRBV18 and TRBJ2-7 for the parts outside the CDR3, the full variable domain is NAGVMQNPRHLVRRRGQEARLRCSPMKGHSHVYWYRQLPEEGLKFMVYLQKENIIDESGMPKERFSAEFPKEGPSILRIQQVVRGDSAAYFCASSPPRESPYEQYFGPGTRLTVT.

V and J are TRBV30 and TRBJ2-7; 10 bases agree with TRBD2. Per the germline V gene, CDR1 is GTSNPN and CDR2 is SVGIG (reference sequence). CDR3 length: 14 residues. With V trimmed by 4 bases and J by 2 bases, 5 bases remained unmatched. The CDR3 nucleotides read TGTGCCTGGACTAGCGGGGGACAAACCTACGAGCAGTACTTC. It translates to CAWTSGGQTYEQYF.

This clonotype has only a few counts. The V and J genes are TRBV7-6 and TRBJ2-7; 8 positions match TRBD2. CDR3 size: 15 residues. The J segment lost 4 bases and the V segment lost 2 bases, leaving 7 bases of the junction unmatched. Germline assignment: CDR1 SGHVS and CDR2 FNYEAQ. CDR3 sequence: CASSLSRKRGYEQYF. In DNA, the CDR3 is TGTGCCAGCAGCTTAAGCAGAAAGCGGGGGTACGAGCAGTACTTC.

CDR3 sequence (DNA): TGTGCCAGCAGTGAAGCCGGACTAGCGTCGGTGCTCAATGAGCAGTTCTTC. Amino acid sequence: CASSEAGLASVLNEQFF. The chain links TRBV2 to TRBJ2-1; 9 bases match TRBD2. Germline V gene sequence: CDR1 SNHLY, CDR2 FYNNEI. This CDR3 is 17 amino acids long. The junction had 9 bases not matched to a gene; V was cut back by 0 bases and J by 6 bases. Based on the CDR3 plus reference TRBV2 and TRBJ2-1, the full variable domain is EPEVTQTPSHQVTQMGQEVILRCVPISNHLYFYWYRQILGQKVEFLVSFYNNEISEKSEIFDDQFSVERPDGSNFTLKIRSTKLEDSAMYFCASSEAGLASVLNEQFFGPGTRLTVL.

The table lists this clonotype with many counts. This chain links TRBV28 with TRBJ2-2; D unresolved. V was cut by 5 bases and J by 0 bases, with 7 bases left in between. The germline CDR1 and CDR2 sequences are MDHEN and SYDVKM. CDR3 length: 14 residues. The CDR3 loop reads CASSSYTNTGELFF. The CDR3 coding sequence is TGTGCCAGCAGTAGTTACACGAACACCGGGGAGCTGTTTTTT.

There are many counts of this clonotype. This chain uses TRBV5-6 with TRBJ1-1; D may be TRBD1 (5 bases). Germline-derived CDR1 and CDR2 are SGHDT and YYEEEE. The V end lost 3 bases, the J end lost 1 base, and 10 bases lay between the germline ends. The CDR3 sequence is 14 residues long. CDR3 residues: CASSSFTGNTEAFF. In DNA form, the CDR3 reads TGTGCCAGCAGCTCTTTTACAGGGAACACTGAAGCTTTCTTT.